This T cell receptor beta chain was identified in a study of identical twins (dated by TCRdb to about 2016). At the level of the whole study: TCR alpha and beta repertoires from monozygotic twins, unrelated adults of various ages and cord blood were deep-sequenced to test whether fetal clonotypes persist. Replicate twin experiments were performed at different times using different library preparation protocols to rule out contamination.

In the case of this clonotype: Its antigen has not been determined. Base qualities were left out, and no much larger clone turns up one base away.

Receptor libraries were prepared by 5' RACE. The listed sequencing device is Illumina HiSeq 2000. Template switching added a universal primer binding site, and the final cDNA carried a unique molecular identifier that allowed TCR cDNA molecules to be counted accurately. First-strand cDNA for TCR alpha and beta chains was synthesized from specific primers in the conserved constant-segment region. To control for contamination, every cDNA library carried two barcodes: a SMART-Mk sample barcode plus Illumina barcodes. TruSeq adapter sequences, together with Illumina sample barcodes, were added in two successive PCR steps. The Illumina HiSeq platform was used with custom primers to sequence TCR alpha and beta cDNA libraries. As for the original processing: Unique molecular identifiers were extracted from raw reads with MiGEC, and CDR3 positions were determined with MiXCR. For each individual, recombination models were inferred using an EM algorithm with the repgenHMM and IGoR tools. The analysis of shared clonotypes was done with the tcR package in R, with sharing normalized by the product of cloneset sizes. Out-of-frame nonproductive sequences were analyzed to study raw recombination free of thymic and clonal selection effects. TCRdb's own reprocessing of the public reads used fastp at Q25 and MiXCR and kept productive beta chains. Records with the same CDR3 protein are collapsed into one entry carrying the most frequent genes and DNA. TCRdb, not the authors, supplied the V and J calls. Here the sample has fewer than 20,000 distinct CDR3 sequences; just under 70% occur a single time. The ten top clones hold under 7% of the sample.

The full study reports these points: Fewer insertions were carried by abundant cord blood beta clonotypes; a weaker similar trend was observed in young adult naive repertoires, while no such trend was observed in memory repertoires. Out-of-frame TCR alpha sequences shared between twins showed an excess of low generation-probability sequences compared with coincidental sharing between unrelated individuals. In monozygotic twins, recombination models systematically underestimated out-of-frame TCR alpha sharing, but the models matched the sharing seen between unrelated individuals. Zero-insertion analyses could be partly confounded by invariant T cells such as MAIT and iNKT, although diverse VJ usage argued against such confounding for most clonotypes. In beta out-of-frame sequences, excess twin sharing was weaker, because having fewer shared sequences lowered the signal-to-noise ratio. Conclusions relied on cross-sectional statistical analysis, since the same donors could not be followed over many years.

CDR1 MGHRA and CDR2 YSYEKL are derived from the germline V gene. The V and J ends are trimmed by 4 bases and 0 bases, leaving 12 bases between them. Taken from cysteine to phenylalanine, the CDR3 has 15 residues. Just CDR3 DNA is preserved here, 45 bases in frame from base 1. Every donor was a healthy Caucasian. The twin cohort consisted of three pairs of female monozygotic twins, all aged about 18 to 29 years. Miltenyi CD45RO+ enrichment and human naive T-cell isolation kits were used to isolate memory (CD45RO+) and naive T cells from PBMC. The sequencing sample was made of memory (CD45RO+) T cells sorted from blood. The label giving this sample's cell subset or site can be read as: CD45RO+ enriched T cells. The clonotype originates from a woman aged 18 to 35 in good health. This table probably holds off-target reads from a library built for another chain. This sequence uses TRBV4-1 and TRBJ1-1; no confident D gene assignment can be made. The CDR3 corresponds to CASSPGGRMNTEAFF. At the DNA level, the sequence is TGCGCCAGCAGCCCCGGTGGCCGAATGAACACTGAAGCTTTCTTT.